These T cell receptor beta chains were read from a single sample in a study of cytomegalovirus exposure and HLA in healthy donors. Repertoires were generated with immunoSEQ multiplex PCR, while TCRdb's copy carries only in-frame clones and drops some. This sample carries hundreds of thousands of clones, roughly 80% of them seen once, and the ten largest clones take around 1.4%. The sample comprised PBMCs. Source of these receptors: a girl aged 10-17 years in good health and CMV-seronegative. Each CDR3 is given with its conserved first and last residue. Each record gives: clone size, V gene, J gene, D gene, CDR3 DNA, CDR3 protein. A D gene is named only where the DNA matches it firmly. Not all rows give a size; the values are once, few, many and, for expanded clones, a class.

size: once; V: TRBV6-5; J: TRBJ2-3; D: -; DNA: TGTGCCAGCAGTACCACATGGGATACGCAGTATTTT; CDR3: CASSTTWDTQYF
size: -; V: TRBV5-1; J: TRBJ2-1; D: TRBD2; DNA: TGCGCCAGCAGCTACAGAGCGGGATCCGAGTCCTATGAGCAGTTCTTC; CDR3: CASSYRAGSESYEQFF
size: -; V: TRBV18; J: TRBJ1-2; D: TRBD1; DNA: TGTGCCAGCTCACCGGGACAGGGAGGGTATTACGATGGCTACACCTTC; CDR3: CASSPGQGGYYDGYTF
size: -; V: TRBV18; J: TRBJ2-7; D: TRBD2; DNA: TGTGCCAGCTCACCGGGCGCGGGAGGGCCGGGGGAGCAGTACTTC; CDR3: CASSPGAGGPGEQYF
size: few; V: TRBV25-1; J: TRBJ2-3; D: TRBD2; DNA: TGTGCCAGCAGTTTAGCGGGGGGAACAGATACGCAGTATTTT; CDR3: CASSLAGGTDTQYF
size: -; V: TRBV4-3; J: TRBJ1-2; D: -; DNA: TGCGCCAGCAGCCAAGATGGGGCAGCCACTAACTATGGCTACACCTTC; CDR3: CASSQDGAATNYGYTF
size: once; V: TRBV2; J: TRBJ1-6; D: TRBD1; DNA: TGTGCCAGCAGTGGGACAGGGTTTTTTAGTTCACCCCTCCACTTT; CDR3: CASSGTGFFSSPLHF
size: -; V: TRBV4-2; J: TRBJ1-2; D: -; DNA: TGTGCCAGCAGCCAAGGCAGGGCAGGCTACACCTTC; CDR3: CASSQGRAGYTF
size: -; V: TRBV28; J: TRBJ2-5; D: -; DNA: TGTGCCAGCAGTTTATCGGCAGGGTTAAGGGAGACCCAGTACTTC; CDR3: CASSLSAGLRETQYF
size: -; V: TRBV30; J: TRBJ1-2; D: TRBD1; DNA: TGTGCCTGGAAGACCCGGGACAGGGGACTGAATGGCTACACCTTC; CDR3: CAWKTRDRGLNGYTF
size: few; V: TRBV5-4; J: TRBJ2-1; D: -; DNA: TGTGCCAGCAGCCGGGACTCTACTTCCCTCAATGAGCAGTTCTTC; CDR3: CASSRDSTSLNEQFF
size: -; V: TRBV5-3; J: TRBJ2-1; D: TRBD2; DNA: TGTGCCAGAAGCCTAGGGACTAGCGGGAGTCACAATGAGCAGTTCTTC; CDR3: CARSLGTSGSHNEQFF
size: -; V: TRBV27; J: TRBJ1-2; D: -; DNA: TGTGCCAGCCGGGGAGAAACTAACTATGGCTACACCTTC; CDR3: CASRGETNYGYTF
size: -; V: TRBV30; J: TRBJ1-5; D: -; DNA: TGTGCCTGGAGTGTGGGGCCCCCCCAGCCCCAGCATTTT; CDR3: CAWSVGPPQPQHF
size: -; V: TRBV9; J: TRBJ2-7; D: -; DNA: TGTGCCAGCAGCGTAGGGGCTAGCATCTACGAGCAGTACTTC; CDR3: CASSVGASIYEQYF
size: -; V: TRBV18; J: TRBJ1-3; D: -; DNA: TGTGCCAGCTCACCGCGGGAGGGCTCTGGAAACACCATATATTTT; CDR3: CASSPREGSGNTIYF
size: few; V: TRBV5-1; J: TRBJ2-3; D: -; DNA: TGCGCCAGCAGCTTGGATCAGGGGAGCCGCACAGATACGCAGTATTTT; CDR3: CASSLDQGSRTDTQYF
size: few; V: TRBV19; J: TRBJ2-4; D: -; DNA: TGTGCCAGTAGCCTACAATGGGGGGTTGTCAAAAACATTCAGTACTTC; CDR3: CASSLQWGVVKNIQYF
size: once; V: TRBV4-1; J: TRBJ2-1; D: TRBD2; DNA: TGCGCCAGCAGCCAAGAGGCCCTCAGGAGCGGGGCTTACAATGAGCAGTTCTTC; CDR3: CASSQEALRSGAYNEQFF
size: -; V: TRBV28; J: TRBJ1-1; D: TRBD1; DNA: TGTGCCAGCAGGGGGGGACAGATGAACACTGAAGCTTTCTTT; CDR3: CASRGGQMNTEAFF
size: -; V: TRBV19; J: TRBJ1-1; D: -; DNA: TGTGCCAGTAGTATCTTCGGGGGAGCTTTCTTT; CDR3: CASSIFGGAFF
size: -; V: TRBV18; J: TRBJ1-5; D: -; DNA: TGTGCCAGCTCACGGGCAGTAGTAAATCAGCCCCAGCATTTT; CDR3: CASSRAVVNQPQHF
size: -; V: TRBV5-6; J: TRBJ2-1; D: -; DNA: TGTGCCAGCAGCGTACCGAGCTCCTACAATGAGCAGTTCTTC; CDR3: CASSVPSSYNEQFF
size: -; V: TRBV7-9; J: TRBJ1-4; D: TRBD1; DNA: TGTGCCAGCAGCCGCTGGGACAGGGGGAATGAAAAACTGTTTTTT; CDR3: CASSRWDRGNEKLFF
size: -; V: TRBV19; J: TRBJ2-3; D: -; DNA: TGTGCCAGTACCGCTGCCATGAGTTATACAGATACGCAGTATTTT; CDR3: CASTAAMSYTDTQYF
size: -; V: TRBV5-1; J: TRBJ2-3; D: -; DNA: TGCGCCAGCGCTTTGAGTCCCTCTTCCCTCACAGATACGCAGTATTTT; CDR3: CASALSPSSLTDTQYF
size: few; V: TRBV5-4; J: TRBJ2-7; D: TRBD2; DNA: TGTGCCAGCAGATCCGGGACTAGCTCCTACGAGCAGTACTTC; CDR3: CASRSGTSSYEQYF
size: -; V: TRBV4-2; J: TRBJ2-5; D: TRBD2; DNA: TGTGCCAGCAGCCAAGCCTCCGGCGGGGGGGCTCAAGAGACCCAGTACTTC; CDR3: CASSQASGGGAQETQYF
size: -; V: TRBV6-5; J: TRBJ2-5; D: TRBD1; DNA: TGTGCCAGCAGTTACGCTGGGACAGGTGTTAAGGAGACCCAGTACTTC; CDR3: CASSYAGTGVKETQYF
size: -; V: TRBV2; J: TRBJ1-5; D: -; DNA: TGTGCCAGCCAACAGGATAATAGCAATCAGCCCCAGCATTTT; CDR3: CASQQDNSNQPQHF
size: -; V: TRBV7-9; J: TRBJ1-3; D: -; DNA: TGTGCCAGCAGAACCCAGGGGTCTTCTGGAAACACCATATATTTT; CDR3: CASRTQGSSGNTIYF
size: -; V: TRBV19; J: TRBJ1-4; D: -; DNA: TGTGCCAGCCAGGGATGGGAAAAACTGTTTTTT; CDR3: CASQGWEKLFF